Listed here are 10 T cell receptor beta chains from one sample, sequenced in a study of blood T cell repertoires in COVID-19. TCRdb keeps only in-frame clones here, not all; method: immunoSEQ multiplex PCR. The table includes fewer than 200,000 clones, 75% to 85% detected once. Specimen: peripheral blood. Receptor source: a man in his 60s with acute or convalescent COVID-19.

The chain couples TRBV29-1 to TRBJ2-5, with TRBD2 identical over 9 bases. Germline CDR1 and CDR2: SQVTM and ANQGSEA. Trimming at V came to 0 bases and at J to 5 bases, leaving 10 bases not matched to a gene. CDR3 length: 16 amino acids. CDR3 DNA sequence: TGCAGCGTTGAAGAACGGGCGGGAGGGCTTCGTGAGACCCAGTACTTC. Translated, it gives CSVEERAGGLRETQYF. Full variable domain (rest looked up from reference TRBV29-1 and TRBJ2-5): SAVISQKPSRDICQRGTSLTIQCQVDSQVTMMFWYRQQPGQSLTLIATANQGSEATYESGFVIDKFPISRPNLTFSTLTVSNMSPEDSSIYLCSVEERAGGLRETQYFGPGTRLLVL.

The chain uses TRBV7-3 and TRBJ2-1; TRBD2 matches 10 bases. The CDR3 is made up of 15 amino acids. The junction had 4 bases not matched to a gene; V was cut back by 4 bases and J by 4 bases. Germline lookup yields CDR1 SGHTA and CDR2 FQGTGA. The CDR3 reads CASSSSGGAYNEQFF. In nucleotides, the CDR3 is TGTGCCAGCAGCTCCAGCGGGGGGGCTTACAATGAGCAGTTCTTC.

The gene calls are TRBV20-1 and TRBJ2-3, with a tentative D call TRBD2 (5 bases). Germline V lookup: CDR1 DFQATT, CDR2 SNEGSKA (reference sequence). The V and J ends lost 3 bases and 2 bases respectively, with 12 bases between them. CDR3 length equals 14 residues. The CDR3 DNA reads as TGCAGTGCTAGTAGGGCGGGCGCCACAGATACGCAGTATTTT. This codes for CSASRAGATDTQYF.

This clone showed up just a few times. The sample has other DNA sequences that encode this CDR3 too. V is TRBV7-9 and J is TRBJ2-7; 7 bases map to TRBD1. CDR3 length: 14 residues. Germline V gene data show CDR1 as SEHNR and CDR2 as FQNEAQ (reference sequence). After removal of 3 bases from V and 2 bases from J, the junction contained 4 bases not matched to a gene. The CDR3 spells CASSFGQVAYEQYF. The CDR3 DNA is TGTGCCAGCAGCTTTGGACAGGTCGCCTACGAGCAGTACTTC.

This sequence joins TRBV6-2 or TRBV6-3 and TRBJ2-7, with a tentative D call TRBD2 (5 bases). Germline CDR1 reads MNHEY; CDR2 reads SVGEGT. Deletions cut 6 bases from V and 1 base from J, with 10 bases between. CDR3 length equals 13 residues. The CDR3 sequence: CASSSPGSYEQYF. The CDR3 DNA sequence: TGTGCCAGCAGCTCCCCGGGGTCCTACGAGCAGTACTTC.

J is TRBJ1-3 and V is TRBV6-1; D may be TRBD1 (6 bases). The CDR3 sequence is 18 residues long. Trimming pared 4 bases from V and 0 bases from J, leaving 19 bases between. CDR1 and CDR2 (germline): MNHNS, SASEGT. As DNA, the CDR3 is TGTGCCAGCAGTGGTCCGGCAGGACAGACACTCTCTGGAAACACCATATATTTT. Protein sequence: CASSGPAGQTLSGNTIYF.

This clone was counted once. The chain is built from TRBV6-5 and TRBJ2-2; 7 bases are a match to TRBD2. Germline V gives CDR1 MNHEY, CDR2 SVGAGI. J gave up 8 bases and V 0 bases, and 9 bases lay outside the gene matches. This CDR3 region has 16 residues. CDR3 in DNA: TGTGCCAGCAGTTACTCGTTCAGGAGCGGGGAGGGGGAGCTGTTTTTT. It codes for CASSYSFRSGEGELFF.

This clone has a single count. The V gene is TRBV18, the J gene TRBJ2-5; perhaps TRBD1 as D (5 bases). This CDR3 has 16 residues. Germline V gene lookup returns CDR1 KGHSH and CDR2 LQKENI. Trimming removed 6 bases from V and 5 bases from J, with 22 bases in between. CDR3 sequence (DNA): TGTGCCAGCTCGCCATGGGCAGGGAACCACAGGGAGACCCAGTACTTC. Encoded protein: CASSPWAGNHRETQYF.

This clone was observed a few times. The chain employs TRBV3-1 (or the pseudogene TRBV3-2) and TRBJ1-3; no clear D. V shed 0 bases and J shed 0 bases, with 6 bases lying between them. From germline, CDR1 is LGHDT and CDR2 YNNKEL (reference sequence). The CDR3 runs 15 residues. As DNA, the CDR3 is TGTGCCAGCAGCCAAGAACACACCTCTGGAAACACCATATATTTT. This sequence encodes CASSQEHTSGNTIYF.

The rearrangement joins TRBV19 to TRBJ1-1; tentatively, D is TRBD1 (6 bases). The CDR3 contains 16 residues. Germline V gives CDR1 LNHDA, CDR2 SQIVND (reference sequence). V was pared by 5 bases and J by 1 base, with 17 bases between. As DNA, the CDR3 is TGTGCCAGTAGTTCGGGCAGGGACACACCGAACACTGAAGCTTTCTTT. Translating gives CASSSGRDTPNTEAFF.